One sample yielded the 25 T cell receptor beta chains listed below, sequenced in a study of T cell responses to AZD1222 COVID-19 vaccine. Clones were read by immunoSEQ multiplex PCR, and TCRdb kept only the in-frame ones, dropping some. The sample comprises 140,000 to 150,000 clones, around 93% of which are singletons, and about 8.6% rests with the top ten. The material was peripheral blood, obtained on day 0 of AZD1222 vaccination. The receptors derive from an adult in good health.

CDR3 residues: CASSLGTGGYTIYF. Here the CDR3 DNA reads TGCGCCAGCAGCCTCGGGACAGGGGGCTACACCATATATTTT. V usage is TRBV4-1 and J usage is TRBJ1-3; TRBD1 agrees at 12 bases. This CDR3 has 14 amino acids. Per the germline V gene, CDR1 is MGHRA and CDR2 is YSYEKL. V gave up 4 bases and J gave up 8 bases; unmatched junction bases: 3.

The chain joins TRBV7-2 to TRBJ1-2; 7 bases fit TRBD1. The CDR3 totals 17 residues. With 1 base clipped from V and 0 bases from J, the junction kept 8 bases outside the gene matches. Germline V lookup: CDR1 SGHTA, CDR2 FQGNSA. The CDR3 nucleotides are TGTGCCAGCAGCTTAGTAGGGGGCAGGCCACCTAACTATGGCTACACCTTC. Its translation is CASSLVGGRPPNYGYTF.

This clone came up once. This chain uses TRBV12-5 with TRBJ2-2, with D possibly being TRBD1 or TRBD2 (6 bases each). The CDR3 totals 15 residues. Germline lookup yields CDR1 LGHNT and CDR2 FRNRAP. Trimming removed 8 bases at V and 3 bases at J, with 16 bases between. CDR3 residues: CASSAIGGYTGELFF. In DNA, the CDR3 is TGTGCTAGTTCTGCCATCGGGGGCTACACCGGGGAGCTGTTTTTT.

The V call is TRBV6-1, the J call TRBJ2-1, with 8 bases aligning to TRBD2. The junction had 3 bases not matched to a gene; V was cut back by 2 bases and J by 0 bases. The CDR3 extends over 16 amino acids. Germline V gene sequence: CDR1 MNHNS, CDR2 SASEGT. The CDR3 bases are TGTGCCAGCAGTGAATTCACTAGCGGCTCCTACAATGAGCAGTTCTTC. As protein: CASSEFTSGSYNEQFF.

V is TRBV7-2 and J is TRBJ1-5, with D unclear. The germline gives CDR1 SGHTA, CDR2 FQGNSA. The CDR3 has 14 amino acids. V lost 2 bases and J lost 5, with 10 bases in between. The CDR3 here is CASSLFFGDQPQHF. The CDR3 DNA is TGTGCCAGCAGCTTATTTTTTGGGGATCAGCCCCAGCATTTT.

This sequence joins TRBV28 and TRBJ2-3; 8 positions match TRBD2. With 2 bases clipped from V and 1 base from J, the junction kept 2 bases outside the gene matches. The length of the CDR3 is 15 residues. Germline V CDR1 and CDR2: MDHEN, SYDVKM. In DNA form, the CDR3 reads TGTGCCAGCAGTTTAAGGCGGGGGGGCACAGATACGCAGTATTTT. Encoded protein: CASSLRRGGTDTQYF.

This clone was counted only a few times. The gene calls are TRBV19 and TRBJ1-5; 8 bases are shared with TRBD1. This CDR3 spans 15 amino acids. The J segment lost 1 base and the V segment lost 7 bases, leaving 6 bases of the junction unmatched. CDR1 and CDR2 from the germline V gene are LNHDA and SQIVND (reference sequence). The CDR3, as DNA: TGTGCCAGTACCCCAGACAGGGGCAGCAATCAGCCCCAGCATTTT. Its translation: CASTPDRGSNQPQHF. Together with reference TRBV19 and TRBJ1-5, the CDR3 gives the full variable domain: DGGITQSPKYLFRKEGQNVTLSCEQNLNHDAMYWYRQDPGQGLRLIYYSQIVNDFQKGDIAEGYSVSREKKESFPLTVTSAQKNPTAFYLCASTPDRGSNQPQHFGDGTRLSIL.

This chain joins TRBV6-5 and TRBJ1-6, with D possibly being TRBD1 (6 bases). V was shortened by 7 bases and J by 4 bases, with 8 bases between the two germline ends. CDR3 size: 13 residues. From germline, CDR1 is MNHEY and CDR2 SVGAGI. The CDR3 protein is CASTQGYNSPLHF. CDR3 DNA: TGTGCCAGCACACAGGGTTATAATTCACCCCTCCACTTT.

The CDR3 bases are TGTGCCAGCAGCTATGGACAGGAGAACTATGGCTACACCTTC. Encoded protein: CASSYGQENYGYTF. This sequence joins TRBV6-5 and TRBJ1-2; 7 bases align to TRBD1. Germline values: CDR1 MNHEY, CDR2 SVGAGI. CDR3 size: 14 residues. The V segment lost 6 bases and the J segment 2 bases; nucleotides outside the gene matches: 6.

J is TRBJ1-1 and V is TRBV6-1, with D perhaps matching TRBD1 (5 bases). Germline lookup yields CDR1 MNHNS and CDR2 SASEGT. The CDR3 extends over 15 amino acids. V shed 0 bases and J shed 0 bases, with 8 bases lying between them. The CDR3 bases are TGTGCCAGCAGTGAAGCAGGGGCAATGAACACTGAAGCTTTCTTT. Amino acid sequence: CASSEAGAMNTEAFF.

V is TRBV6-5 and J is TRBJ2-7; D is unclear. This CDR3 is built from 15 residues. CDR1 and CDR2 from the germline V gene are MNHEY and SVGAGI. Trimming left V 0 bases short and J 1 base short, with 10 bases between. CDR3 amino acids: CASSYSRSTSYEQYF. CDR3 sequence (DNA): TGTGCCAGCAGTTACTCGAGGTCGACTTCCTACGAGCAGTACTTC.

This clone was observed once. The chain carries TRBV19 and TRBJ2-5; 7 nucleotides line up with TRBD1. The germline CDR1 and CDR2 sequences are LNHDA and SQIVND (reference sequence). This CDR3 has 13 amino acids. Losses at the gene ends were 5 bases for V and 4 bases for J; bases not matched to a gene: 4. CDR3 DNA sequence: TGTGCCAGTAGTGAGACAGGGAGAGAGACCCAGTACTTC. This translates into CASSETGRETQYF.

This sequence joins TRBV5-1 and TRBJ1-4, with TRBD1 matching over 8 bases. J was trimmed by 6 bases and V by 0 bases; bases with no gene match: 4. This CDR3 is 15 amino acids long. Germline values: CDR1 SGHRS, CDR2 YFSETQ. The CDR3 DNA is TGCGCCAGCAGCTTGGTGGACAGGGTCCATGAAAAACTGTTTTTT. It specifies CASSLVDRVHEKLFF.

This chain joins TRBV4-1 and TRBJ1-6; D is undetermined. V was cut by 2 bases and J by 4 bases, with 6 bases left in between. CDR1 is MGHRA and CDR2 is YSYEKL in the germline V gene. This CDR3 is built from 14 residues. The CDR3 spells CASSQPGYNSPLHF. The CDR3 DNA reads TGCGCCAGCAGCCAACCAGGATATAATTCACCCCTCCACTTT.

The rearrangement joins TRBV5-4 to TRBJ2-7; D may be TRBD2 (5 bases). CDR1 is SGHNT and CDR2 is YYREEE in the germline V gene (reference sequence). The CDR3 covers 15 residues. Between the trimmed V and J ends, which lost 0 bases and 3 bases, there was a span of 13 bases. The CDR3 reads CASSLVGGRGYEQYF. CDR3 nucleotides: TGTGCCAGCAGCTTGGTGGGTGGTCGGGGCTACGAGCAGTACTTC.

The chain has TRBV7-3 and TRBJ2-6; D might be TRBD1 (6 bases). The CDR3 is 15 residues long. V lost 5 bases and J lost 2, with 10 bases in between. The germline V gene encodes CDR1 SGHTA and CDR2 FQGTGA. CDR3 region: CASSQQGTGANVLTF. The DNA of the CDR3 is TGTGCCAGCAGCCAACAGGGAACTGGGGCCAACGTCCTGACTTTC.

The chain recombines TRBV7-3 with TRBJ2-6, with D possibly being TRBD2 (6 bases). The CDR3 is 18 residues long. Trimming removed 5 bases at V and 1 base at J, with 18 bases between. Germline CDR1 and CDR2: SGHTA and FQGTGA. CDR3 sequence: CASSPGGPPRSGANVLTF. The CDR3 region has the DNA TGTGCCAGCAGCCCCGGGGGTCCACCTCGATCTGGGGCCAACGTCCTGACTTTC.

This clone was counted a single time. The rearrangement joins TRBV11-3 to TRBJ1-3; possible D gene TRBD1, 6 bases. The V gene lost 2 bases and the J gene lost 8 bases, with 16 bases spanning the gap. The CDR3 spans 15 residues. Germline CDR1 SGHNT, CDR2 YENEEA. CDR3: CASSLYRSGGHTIYF. The CDR3 DNA sequence: TGTGCCAGCAGCTTATACCGCAGTGGGGGCCACACCATATATTTT. Combining the CDR3 with reference TRBV11-3 and TRBJ1-3 gives the whole variable domain EAGVVQSPRYKIIEKKQPVAFWCNPISGHNTLYWYLQNLGQGPELLIRYENEEAVDDSQLPKDRFSAERLKGVDSTLKIQPAELGDSAVYLCASSLYRSGGHTIYFGEGSWLTVV.

This chain joins TRBV27 and TRBJ2-2, with D uncertain. Germline V CDR1 and CDR2: MNHEY, SMNVEV (reference sequence). This CDR3 spans 14 amino acids. Trimming took off 5 bases at V and 5 bases at J, with 12 bases between the two ends. In DNA form, the CDR3 reads TGTGCCAGCAGTCCGCGCCCCGGGACCGGGGAGCTGTTTTTT. Translated, it gives CASSPRPGTGELFF.

CDR3 sequence (DNA): TGTGCCTGGAGTGTACGTAGGCTGAACACTGAAGCTTTCTTT. Protein sequence: CAWSVRRLNTEAFF. The gene calls are TRBV30 and TRBJ1-1; no clear D. CDR1 GTSNPN and CDR2 SVGIG come from the germline V gene (reference sequence). CDR3 length: 14 residues. V was trimmed by 0 bases and J by 0 bases, leaving 8 bases between them.

CDR3 in amino acids: CATSEGTGGGEKLFF. CDR3 DNA sequence: TGTGCCACCAGTGAGGGGACAGGGGGAGGAGAAAAACTGTTTTTT. The chain employs TRBV24-1 and TRBJ1-4; TRBD1 agrees at 11 bases. Trimming took 4 bases from V and 8 from J; bases not matched to a gene: 5. From germline, CDR1 is KGHDR and CDR2 SFDVKD. CDR3 length: 15 residues.

V gene TRBV5-6 combines with J gene TRBJ2-5; D gene uncertain. Trimming cost V 1 base and J 5 bases, with 9 bases left between them. Germline-derived CDR1 and CDR2 are SGHDT and YYEEEE. The CDR3 loop spans 13 amino acids. CDR3 sequence reads: CASSLTETETQYF. DNA of the CDR3: TGTGCCAGCAGCTTGACGGAGACGGAGACCCAGTACTTC.

The chain has TRBV6-5 and TRBJ1-3; D is undetermined. The CDR3 runs 14 residues. Between the trimmed V and J ends, which lost 2 bases and 4 bases, there was a span of 9 bases. Germline CDR1 MNHEY, CDR2 SVGAGI. The CDR3: CASSYRHPGNTIYF. Here the CDR3 DNA reads TGTGCCAGCAGTTACCGACATCCCGGAAACACCATATATTTT.

J is TRBJ2-1 and V is TRBV28; D is unresolved. This CDR3 is built from 16 residues. Germline assignment: CDR1 MDHEN and CDR2 SYDVKM. Trimming removed 2 bases from V and 5 bases from J, with 16 bases in between. CDR3 sequence (DNA): TGTGCCAGCAGTTTAGAATCCTCCTCTGGCCACAATGAGCAGTTCTTC. Its protein product is CASSLESSSGHNEQFF.

The chain carries TRBV7-2 and TRBJ1-2; weak D call: TRBD1 (6 bases). This CDR3 is 15 amino acids long. With 5 bases removed from V and 3 bases from J, the gap between germline ends came to 16 bases. From germline, CDR1 is SGHTA and CDR2 FQGNSA. In DNA, the CDR3 is TGTGCCAGCAGCCCGGACAGAACAATTTACTATGGCTACACCTTC. Its protein product is CASSPDRTIYYGYTF.